This T cell receptor beta chain was sequenced during a study of shared T cell receptors in the human thymus. The J segment lost 4 bases and the V segment lost 1 base, leaving 2 bases of the junction unmatched. CDR1 is LNHNV and CDR2 is YYDKDF in the germline V gene (reference sequence). The CDR3 covers 15 residues. Some clones are missing from TCRdb's copy, which holds only in-frame ones; the method was immunoSEQ multiplex PCR. The repertoire holds 630,000 or so clones, with around 87% as singletons. Another study also made use of these data, one on human thymus T cells.

The receptor was isolated from a boy under three years old with a congenital heart defect. The sample taken for sequencing was thymocytes. The chain joins TRBV15 to TRBJ2-1, with 9 bases fitting TRBD2. CDR3 sequence: CATSRVAGGYNEQFF. DNA for the CDR3: TGTGCCACCAGCAGAGTGGCGGGGGGGTACAATGAGCAGTTCTTC.